This is a list of T cell receptor beta chains from one sample in a study of T cells after yellow fever vaccination. TCRdb fed the 5' RACE reads into MiXCR, producing one record per CDR3 protein. The data show 300,000 or so distinct CDR3 sequences, 13% seen once. The sequences come from CD4+ T cells sorted from PBMCs, collected 45 days after the yellow fever booster vaccination. The origin of the receptors is a man aged 25-45 years who received the YFV17D yellow fever vaccine. Each CDR3 is given with its conserved first and last residue. Fields, in order: CDR3 DNA, CDR3 protein, J gene, V gene, clone size, D gene. A D gene is named only where the DNA matches it firmly. The size of a clone is reported for some rows only, either as once, few or many, or as a class for expanded clones.

CDR3 DNA: TGTGCCAGCAGTATTAAGGGTGAGCAGTACTTC
CDR3 protein: CASSIKGEQYF
J gene: TRBJ2-7
V gene: TRBV12-3/TRBV12-4
clone size: few
D gene: NA

CDR3 DNA: TGTGCCAGCAGCACCATCGCGGGGGCCCACGAGCAGTACTTC
CDR3 protein: CASSTIAGAHEQYF
J gene: TRBJ2-7
V gene: TRBV28
clone size: few
D gene: NA

CDR3 DNA: TGCAGTGCTAGAGAACGTGGGACAGTTATCTCCTACGAGCAGTACTTC
CDR3 protein: CSARERGTVISYEQYF
J gene: TRBJ2-7
V gene: TRBV20-1
clone size: NA
D gene: TRBD1

CDR3 DNA: TGTGCCAGCAGCTTATCCCGGGACTCTGGGCAGTATTTT
CDR3 protein: CASSLSRDSGQYF
J gene: TRBJ2-3
V gene: TRBV7-6
clone size: few
D gene: NA

CDR3 DNA: TGTGCCAGCAGTTACACCCGGGACAGGGGACAGAAGTACTTC
CDR3 protein: CASSYTRDRGQKYF
J gene: TRBJ2-7
V gene: TRBV6-5
clone size: NA
D gene: TRBD1

CDR3 DNA: TGTGCCAGCAGCCGGGGACTTTTTGGATACACAGATACGCAGTATTTT
CDR3 protein: CASSRGLFGYTDTQYF
J gene: TRBJ2-3
V gene: TRBV7-2
clone size: NA
D gene: NA

CDR3 DNA: TGCAGTGCTAGCCAACAGCATTATAGCAATCAGCCCCAGCATTTT
CDR3 protein: CSASQQHYSNQPQHF
J gene: TRBJ1-5
V gene: TRBV20-1
clone size: NA
D gene: NA

CDR3 DNA: TGTGCCAGCAGCTTAGAACCGTCTAGCGGGAGGGAGACCCAGTACTTC
CDR3 protein: CASSLEPSSGRETQYF
J gene: TRBJ2-5
V gene: TRBV7-2
clone size: NA
D gene: TRBD2

CDR3 DNA: TGTGCCAGCAGCCCAGGGCGACAGATCGTTAGGGAGACCCAGTACTTC
CDR3 protein: CASSPGRQIVRETQYF
J gene: TRBJ2-5
V gene: TRBV12-3/TRBV12-4
clone size: few
D gene: NA

CDR3 DNA: TGTGCCAGCAGCTCATCCCCTCTTGGGGAGCAGTACTTC
CDR3 protein: CASSSSPLGEQYF
J gene: TRBJ2-7
V gene: TRBV7-9
clone size: few
D gene: NA

CDR3 DNA: TGCAGTGCGGACGCGAGCGGGGAGCAGTTCTTC
CDR3 protein: CSADASGEQFF
J gene: TRBJ2-1
V gene: TRBV20-1
clone size: NA
D gene: NA

CDR3 DNA: TGTGCCAGTAGTACCTTAGCGGGAGGAGGGAACGAGCAGTACTTC
CDR3 protein: CASSTLAGGGNEQYF
J gene: TRBJ2-7
V gene: TRBV19
clone size: few
D gene: TRBD2

CDR3 DNA: TGTGCCAGCAGTTTAGCGGGGTACGGCTACGAGCAGTACTTC
CDR3 protein: CASSLAGYGYEQYF
J gene: TRBJ2-7
V gene: TRBV27
clone size: few
D gene: NA

CDR3 DNA: TGTGCCAGCAGCACAACCTACGAGCAGTACTTC
CDR3 protein: CASSTTYEQYF
J gene: TRBJ2-7
V gene: TRBV2
clone size: many
D gene: NA

CDR3 DNA: TGTGCCACCAGCAGAGAGTTGAATCGGGCTAGCGGAATCTTCTTATCCTACGAGCAGTACTTC
CDR3 protein: CATSRELNRASGIFLSYEQYF
J gene: TRBJ2-7
V gene: TRBV15
clone size: few
D gene: TRBD2

CDR3 DNA: TGCGCCAGCAGCTTGGGACTAGCTAACCAAGAGACCCAGTACTTC
CDR3 protein: CASSLGLANQETQYF
J gene: TRBJ2-5
V gene: TRBV5-1
clone size: NA
D gene: TRBD2

CDR3 DNA: TGTGCCAGCAGCGTAGCTGGCACTACTGGAGATACGCAGTATTTT
CDR3 protein: CASSVAGTTGDTQYF
J gene: TRBJ2-3
V gene: TRBV9
clone size: few
D gene: NA

CDR3 DNA: TGTGCCAGCAGTGAAACTGGGCAGGCCCAGGATACGCAGTATTTT
CDR3 protein: CASSETGQAQDTQYF
J gene: TRBJ2-3
V gene: TRBV25-1
clone size: few
D gene: NA

CDR3 DNA: TGTGCCAGCAGCTTACAGGGGAAGGCCAAAAACATTCAGTACTTC
CDR3 protein: CASSLQGKAKNIQYF
J gene: TRBJ2-4
V gene: TRBV6-2/TRBV6-3
clone size: NA
D gene: TRBD1

CDR3 DNA: TGTGCCAGCAGCTTGGTAGGAATGTACACTGAAGCTTTCTTT
CDR3 protein: CASSLVGMYTEAFF
J gene: TRBJ1-1
V gene: TRBV5-6
clone size: few
D gene: NA

CDR3 DNA: TGCGCCAGCGCTACTAGCCGGGAGACCCAGTACTTC
CDR3 protein: CASATSRETQYF
J gene: TRBJ2-5
V gene: TRBV5-1
clone size: few
D gene: NA

CDR3 DNA: TGTGCCAGCAGGAACGCCGGGACTGGCAGGGTTGGGGAGCTGTTTTTT
CDR3 protein: CASRNAGTGRVGELFF
J gene: TRBJ2-2
V gene: TRBV12-3/TRBV12-4
clone size: few
D gene: NA

CDR3 DNA: TGTGCCAGCAGCGTAGCCGACCTCGATACGCAGTATTTT
CDR3 protein: CASSVADLDTQYF
J gene: TRBJ2-3
V gene: TRBV9
clone size: NA
D gene: NA

CDR3 DNA: TGTGCCAGCAGTCTCCCCGGGACAGGGAACTCCTACGAGCAGTACTTC
CDR3 protein: CASSLPGTGNSYEQYF
J gene: TRBJ2-7
V gene: TRBV12-3/TRBV12-4
clone size: few
D gene: TRBD1

CDR3 DNA: TGCAGCGTTGGAGGGACCATGAACACTGAAGCTTTCTTT
CDR3 protein: CSVGGTMNTEAFF
J gene: TRBJ1-1
V gene: TRBV29-1
clone size: many
D gene: NA

CDR3 DNA: TGCAGTGCCGAGCAGGGCGTTTATAGCAATCAGCCCCAGCATTTT
CDR3 protein: CSAEQGVYSNQPQHF
J gene: TRBJ1-5
V gene: TRBV20-1
clone size: NA
D gene: NA

CDR3 DNA: TGTGCCAGCAGACTAGAGGGAGGGGTTGAGACCCAGTACTTC
CDR3 protein: CASRLEGGVETQYF
J gene: TRBJ2-5
V gene: TRBV2
clone size: NA
D gene: TRBD2

CDR3 DNA: TGCGCCAGCAGCCTCCGGACTAGCGGGAGTGGCACCGGGGAGCTGTTTTTT
CDR3 protein: CASSLRTSGSGTGELFF
J gene: TRBJ2-2
V gene: TRBV5-1
clone size: few
D gene: TRBD2

CDR3 DNA: TGTGCCAGTCGAGGGACTAGCGTTGCCTACGAGCAGTACTTC
CDR3 protein: CASRGTSVAYEQYF
J gene: TRBJ2-7
V gene: TRBV2
clone size: NA
D gene: TRBD2

CDR3 DNA: TGTGCCAGCAGTTCGGGACTAGCGGGAGTAGGCAGGGAGCTGTTTTTT
CDR3 protein: CASSSGLAGVGRELFF
J gene: TRBJ2-2
V gene: TRBV12-3/TRBV12-4
clone size: NA
D gene: TRBD2

CDR3 DNA: TGCGCCAGCAGCTTGGGACAGGTTAACAATGAGCAGTTCTTC
CDR3 protein: CASSLGQVNNEQFF
J gene: TRBJ2-1
V gene: TRBV5-1
clone size: NA
D gene: NA

CDR3 DNA: TGCAGCGTCCTCGAGGACATTTACAATGAGCAGTTCTTC
CDR3 protein: CSVLEDIYNEQFF
J gene: TRBJ2-1
V gene: TRBV29-1
clone size: few
D gene: NA

CDR3 DNA: TGTGCCACTGGGGTCTCCTACAATGAGCAGTTCTTC
CDR3 protein: CATGVSYNEQFF
J gene: TRBJ2-1
V gene: TRBV15
clone size: few
D gene: NA

CDR3 DNA: TGTGCCAGCAGCCAAGAAGGCTACCTCGGGGGCCGGGCCAACGTCCTGACTTTC
CDR3 protein: CASSQEGYLGGRANVLTF
J gene: TRBJ2-6
V gene: TRBV4-2
clone size: NA
D gene: NA

CDR3 DNA: TGTGCCAGCAGATACAGGGACAGGGGTGGTTACGAGCAGTACTTC
CDR3 protein: CASRYRDRGGYEQYF
J gene: TRBJ2-7
V gene: TRBV6-5
clone size: few
D gene: TRBD1

CDR3 DNA: TGTGCCAGCACAAGCAGGAGGACATCGGGCTCACCCCTCCACTTT
CDR3 protein: CASTSRRTSGSPLHF
J gene: TRBJ1-6
V gene: TRBV7-2
clone size: NA
D gene: NA

CDR3 DNA: TGCAGTGCTAGGGGGAAGTTGGAGACCCAGTACTTC
CDR3 protein: CSARGKLETQYF
J gene: TRBJ2-5
V gene: TRBV20-1
clone size: NA
D gene: NA

CDR3 DNA: TGTGCCAGCAGTGAAGGGGGAGACTCACCCCTCCACTTT
CDR3 protein: CASSEGGDSPLHF
J gene: TRBJ1-6
V gene: TRBV6-1
clone size: few
D gene: NA

CDR3 DNA: TGCAGCGCCGCCAGGCTCCTTGTGGCTGAAGCTTTCTTT
CDR3 protein: CSAARLLVAEAFF
J gene: TRBJ1-1
V gene: TRBV29-1
clone size: NA
D gene: NA

CDR3 DNA: TGTGCCAGCAGTTTTTGGGGCGAAGCGGAGACCCAGTACTTC
CDR3 protein: CASSFWGEAETQYF
J gene: TRBJ2-5
V gene: TRBV12-3/TRBV12-4
clone size: few
D gene: NA

CDR3 DNA: TGTGCCAGCAGCTTTGGAGACGGAGCCTACAATGAGCAGTTCTTC
CDR3 protein: CASSFGDGAYNEQFF
J gene: TRBJ2-1
V gene: TRBV7-2
clone size: NA
D gene: NA

CDR3 DNA: TGCGCCAGCAGCTTCCTTGCGGGAGATACCGGGGAGCTGTTTTTT
CDR3 protein: CASSFLAGDTGELFF
J gene: TRBJ2-2
V gene: TRBV5-1
clone size: NA
D gene: TRBD2

CDR3 DNA: TGTGCCAGCAGAACCGGGGGGTACGAGCAGTACTTC
CDR3 protein: CASRTGGYEQYF
J gene: TRBJ2-7
V gene: TRBV28
clone size: many
D gene: TRBD2

CDR3 DNA: TGTGCCAGCAGCCCTAGATTCCACGGACTAGCGGGAAGGGGTGAAGAGACCCAGTACTTC
CDR3 protein: CASSPRFHGLAGRGEETQYF
J gene: TRBJ2-5
V gene: TRBV6-2/TRBV6-3
clone size: few
D gene: TRBD2

CDR3 DNA: TGTGCCAGCAGTTTCACCGGGAGGGCCTACAATGAGCAGTTCTTC
CDR3 protein: CASSFTGRAYNEQFF
J gene: TRBJ2-1
V gene: TRBV28
clone size: NA
D gene: TRBD2

CDR3 DNA: TGCAGAGTCGGGGGCACCGGGGAGCTGTTTTTT
CDR3 protein: CRVGGTGELFF
J gene: TRBJ2-2
V gene: TRBV29-1
clone size: NA
D gene: NA

CDR3 DNA: TGTGCCAGTAGCGGGAGCGTAGATACGCAGTATTTT
CDR3 protein: CASSGSVDTQYF
J gene: TRBJ2-3
V gene: TRBV6-2/TRBV6-3
clone size: few
D gene: TRBD2

CDR3 DNA: TGCAGTGCTAGGCTCGGGCTCCAAGAGACCCAGTACTTC
CDR3 protein: CSARLGLQETQYF
J gene: TRBJ2-5
V gene: TRBV20-1
clone size: NA
D gene: NA

CDR3 DNA: TGTGCCAGCAGGGAAGCAGGGAACAATCAGCCCCAGCATTTT
CDR3 protein: CASREAGNNQPQHF
J gene: TRBJ1-5
V gene: TRBV25-1
clone size: many
D gene: NA

CDR3 DNA: TGTGCCAGCGGGACTAGCGGGAGGAATGAGCAGTTCTTC
CDR3 protein: CASGTSGRNEQFF
J gene: TRBJ2-1
V gene: TRBV28
clone size: NA
D gene: TRBD2

CDR3 DNA: TGCAGCGTTGAAGATCGGGGAGGGAGCGGGAGCGGTGACGAGCAGTACTTC
CDR3 protein: CSVEDRGGSGSGDEQYF
J gene: TRBJ2-7
V gene: TRBV29-1
clone size: NA
D gene: TRBD2

CDR3 DNA: TGTGCCAGCAGCTCCGCCTGGGGTTCGGACGAGACCCAGTACTTC
CDR3 protein: CASSSAWGSDETQYF
J gene: TRBJ2-5
V gene: TRBV6-1
clone size: NA
D gene: NA